This T cell receptor (beta chain) derives from a study of Ad26.COV2.S vaccination and SARS-CoV-2 variants. Treatment of the sample: roughly 19 received Ad26.COV2.S at low or high dose, single or two shots; about 5 received placebo; per-sample allocation not given. Each sample was drawn 63 days after the first injection (of vaccine or placebo). Trimming left V 5 bases short and J 3 bases short, with 17 bases between. CDR3 length: 15 residues. Germline V CDR1 and CDR2: MNHEY, SVGEGT. Study findings and constraints: Reported post-vaccination CD8+ and CD4+ T cell responses to spike showed substantial breadth. Compared with placebo recipients, vaccine recipients had higher spike-specific TCR breadth.

A note on this clone: Its matching antigen is unknown.

Some clones are missing from TCRdb's copy, which holds only in-frame ones; the method was immunoSEQ multiplex PCR. The table lists roughly 300,000 clones, roughly nine tenths of them singletons. The sequence was obtained from a person aged 18-60 years who received the Ad26.COV2.S COVID-19 vaccine or a placebo. J is TRBJ2-7 and V is TRBV6-2 or TRBV6-3; tentatively, D is TRBD1 (5 bases). Sequencing was performed on peripheral blood, taken in a trial of Ad26.COV2.S vaccine versus placebo. The CDR3 sequence is CASSPYVGVNYEQYF. CDR3 coding DNA: TGTGCCAGCAGTCCCTATGTAGGGGTCAACTACGAGCAGTACTTC.